This TCR beta chain was documented in a study of T-cell memory formation after mild COVID-19. Findings and limits, study-wide: Day 37-peaking second-wave clones had unconfirmed SARS-CoV-2 specificity. There were some responding clones in pre-infection memory, which suggested that cross-reactive memory had joined. CM and EM subsets held most contracting CD4+ clones; EMRA held CD8+ ones.

Trimming cost V 7 bases and J 0 bases, with 20 bases left between them. Germline V gene data show CDR1 as SGHTA and CDR2 as FQGNSA. The CDR3 sequence is 17 residues long. For this clonotype: Antigen: not known.

5'RACE with constant-segment primers yielded barcoded, UMI-tagged TCR alpha and TCR beta cDNA libraries. TCRdb re-derived calls from the 5' RACE reads in MiXCR, one entry per CDR3 protein. The sample holds some 350,000 distinct CDR3 sequences, 10% to 15% seen once. The sequence was collected from a man aged 18 to 30 who had mild COVID-19 (a few samples of this study predate the infection). Cell type and time point are not known. Sequencing was carried out using PBMCs or a T cell subset sorted from them (not recorded which). The chain employs TRBV7-2 and TRBJ2-3, with D unclear. The DNA for the CDR3 is TGTGCCAGCAACCTACTTAGGAGCCTGACTAGCACAGATACGCAGTATTTT. It encodes CASNLLRSLTSTDTQYF.